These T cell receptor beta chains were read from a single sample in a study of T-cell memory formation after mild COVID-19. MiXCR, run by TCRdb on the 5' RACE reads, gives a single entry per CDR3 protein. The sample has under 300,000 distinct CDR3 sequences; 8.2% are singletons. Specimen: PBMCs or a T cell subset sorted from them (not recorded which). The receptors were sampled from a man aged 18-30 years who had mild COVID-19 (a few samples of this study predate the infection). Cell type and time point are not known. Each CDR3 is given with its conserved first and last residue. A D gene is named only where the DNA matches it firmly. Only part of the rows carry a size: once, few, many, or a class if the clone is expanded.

cdr3_nt: TGCAGTGCTAGAGGGGGTCGGGGTCAGCCCCAGCATTTT
cdr3_aa: CSARGGRGQPQHF
clone_size: few
j_call: TRBJ1-5
v_call: TRBV20-1
d_call: NA
cdr3_length: 13

cdr3_nt: TGCAGTGCTAGAGATCAGGAATGGGACAGGGGGCCGGAGTGGAACATTCAGTACTTC
cdr3_aa: CSARDQEWDRGPEWNIQYF
clone_size: few
j_call: TRBJ2-4
v_call: TRBV20-1
d_call: TRBD1
cdr3_length: 19

cdr3_nt: TGTGCCAGCAGCCCCCAGGGGGTTCCCAGGGACGAGCAGTACTTC
cdr3_aa: CASSPQGVPRDEQYF
clone_size: NA
j_call: TRBJ2-7
v_call: TRBV27
d_call: TRBD1
cdr3_length: 15

cdr3_nt: TGTGCCAGCAGTCAGGACAGGGACATCAAAAAACTGTTTTTT
cdr3_aa: CASSQDRDIKKLFF
clone_size: NA
j_call: TRBJ1-4
v_call: TRBV12-3/TRBV12-4
d_call: TRBD1
cdr3_length: 14

cdr3_nt: TGTGCCGCTAACCATGGGGACAGGGGGCGCCGAACCGGGGAGCTGTTTTTT
cdr3_aa: CAANHGDRGRRTGELFF
clone_size: NA
j_call: TRBJ2-2
v_call: TRBV4-2
d_call: TRBD1
cdr3_length: 17

cdr3_nt: TGTGCCAGCAGCCATTGGGACAGGTCCTACGAGCAGTACTTC
cdr3_aa: CASSHWDRSYEQYF
clone_size: few
j_call: TRBJ2-7
v_call: TRBV7-9
d_call: TRBD1
cdr3_length: 14

cdr3_nt: TGTGCCAGCAGTTTACCCGACAGGGAGGATGGCTACACCTTC
cdr3_aa: CASSLPDREDGYTF
clone_size: few
j_call: TRBJ1-2
v_call: TRBV28
d_call: TRBD1
cdr3_length: 14

cdr3_nt: TGCGCCAGCAGCTCGCAGGGGGTGGCAGAGACTGAAGCTTTCTTT
cdr3_aa: CASSSQGVAETEAFF
clone_size: few
j_call: TRBJ1-1
v_call: TRBV5-1
d_call: TRBD1
cdr3_length: 15

cdr3_nt: TGTGCCAGCAGCTTCGGACTTTCCGGGACTAGCGGCCACAATGAGCAGTTCTTC
cdr3_aa: CASSFGLSGTSGHNEQFF
clone_size: NA
j_call: TRBJ2-1
v_call: TRBV7-2
d_call: TRBD2
cdr3_length: 18

cdr3_nt: TGTGCCAGCAGCTCCTGGACAGGGGGAAGCGAGACCCAGTACTTC
cdr3_aa: CASSSWTGGSETQYF
clone_size: NA
j_call: TRBJ2-5
v_call: TRBV7-6
d_call: TRBD1
cdr3_length: 15

cdr3_nt: TGTGCCAGCAGCTTAAACAGCCAAAACACTGAAGCTTTCTTT
cdr3_aa: CASSLNSQNTEAFF
clone_size: few
j_call: TRBJ1-1
v_call: TRBV7-2
d_call: NA
cdr3_length: 14

cdr3_nt: TGTGCCAGCTCACCGTGGGGGTACGCTGAAGCTTTCTTT
cdr3_aa: CASSPWGYAEAFF
clone_size: NA
j_call: TRBJ1-1
v_call: TRBV18
d_call: NA
cdr3_length: 13

cdr3_nt: TGCGCCAGCAGCTTGGAACCCCAGTTGCCCCTCCACTTT
cdr3_aa: CASSLEPQLPLHF
clone_size: NA
j_call: TRBJ1-6
v_call: TRBV5-1
d_call: NA
cdr3_length: 13

cdr3_nt: TGTGCCAGCAGCTCCCACAGGGGGCCGACAGATACGCAGTATTTT
cdr3_aa: CASSSHRGPTDTQYF
clone_size: many
j_call: TRBJ2-3
v_call: TRBV7-9
d_call: TRBD1
cdr3_length: 15

cdr3_nt: TGCAGCGTTGTCTTAGGGGGCGAAGCTTTCTTT
cdr3_aa: CSVVLGGEAFF
clone_size: NA
j_call: TRBJ1-1
v_call: TRBV29-1
d_call: TRBD1
cdr3_length: 11

cdr3_nt: TGCAGTGCTGAGGGGGACAGGGGATATAGCAATCAGCCCCAGCATTTT
cdr3_aa: CSAEGDRGYSNQPQHF
clone_size: few
j_call: TRBJ1-5
v_call: TRBV20-1
d_call: TRBD1
cdr3_length: 16

cdr3_nt: TGCGCCAGCAGCCAAGATGGGCAGTCCAGAAACACCATATATTTT
cdr3_aa: CASSQDGQSRNTIYF
clone_size: NA
j_call: TRBJ1-3
v_call: TRBV4-3
d_call: NA
cdr3_length: 15

cdr3_nt: TGCAGGGGGATTAGTGCCACTGAAGCTTTCTTT
cdr3_aa: CRGISATEAFF
clone_size: many
j_call: TRBJ1-1
v_call: TRBV20-1
d_call: NA
cdr3_length: 11

cdr3_nt: TGTGCCAGCGGAGTGACCAATGAGCAGTTCTTC
cdr3_aa: CASGVTNEQFF
clone_size: many
j_call: TRBJ2-1
v_call: TRBV27
d_call: NA
cdr3_length: 11

cdr3_nt: TGTGCCACCCGGGGGACTTCACGGCCCCAGCATTTT
cdr3_aa: CATRGTSRPQHF
clone_size: NA
j_call: TRBJ1-5
v_call: TRBV28
d_call: NA
cdr3_length: 12

cdr3_nt: TGTGCCAGCAGCCCTAACAGGGTTGAGACCCAGTACTTC
cdr3_aa: CASSPNRVETQYF
clone_size: few
j_call: TRBJ2-5
v_call: TRBV7-9
d_call: NA
cdr3_length: 13

cdr3_nt: TGTGCCATCAGTGGCGGGTCGAACACCGGGGAGCTGTTTTTT
cdr3_aa: CAISGGSNTGELFF
clone_size: NA
j_call: TRBJ2-2
v_call: TRBV10-3
d_call: NA
cdr3_length: 14